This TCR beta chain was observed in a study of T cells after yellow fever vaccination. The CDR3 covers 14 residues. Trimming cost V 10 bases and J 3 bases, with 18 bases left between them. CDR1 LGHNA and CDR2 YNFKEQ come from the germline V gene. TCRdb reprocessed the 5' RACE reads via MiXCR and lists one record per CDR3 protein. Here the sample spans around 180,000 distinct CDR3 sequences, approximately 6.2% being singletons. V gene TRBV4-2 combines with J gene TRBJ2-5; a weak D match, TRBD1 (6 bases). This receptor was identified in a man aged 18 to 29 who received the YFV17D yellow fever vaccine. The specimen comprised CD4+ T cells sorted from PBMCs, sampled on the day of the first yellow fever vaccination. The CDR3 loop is CAMSPRGEEETQYF. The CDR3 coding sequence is TGTGCCATGAGCCCCAGGGGAGAGGAAGAGACCCAGTACTTC.